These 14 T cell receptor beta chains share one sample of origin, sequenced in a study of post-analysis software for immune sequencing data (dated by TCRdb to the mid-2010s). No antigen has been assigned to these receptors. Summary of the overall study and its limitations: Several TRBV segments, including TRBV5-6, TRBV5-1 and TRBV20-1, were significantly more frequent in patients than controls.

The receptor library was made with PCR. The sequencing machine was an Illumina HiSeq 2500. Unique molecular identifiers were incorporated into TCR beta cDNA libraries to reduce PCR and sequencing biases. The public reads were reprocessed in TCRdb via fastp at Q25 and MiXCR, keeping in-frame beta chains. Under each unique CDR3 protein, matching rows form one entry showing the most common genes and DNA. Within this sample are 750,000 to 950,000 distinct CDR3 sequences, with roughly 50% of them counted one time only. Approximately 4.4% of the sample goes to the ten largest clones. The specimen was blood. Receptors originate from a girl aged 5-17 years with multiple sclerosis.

CDR3 coding DNA: TGCAGTGCTAGAGATAGGGGACTAGCGGGATTCCACACAGATACGCAGTATTTT. Translating it yields CSARDRGLAGFHTDTQYF. The chain couples TRBV20-1 to TRBJ2-3; 13 nucleotides agree with TRBD2. J gave up 2 bases and V 0 bases, and 8 bases lay outside the gene matches. Germline CDR1 is DFQATT and CDR2 is SNEGSKA (reference sequence). The CDR3 extends over 18 amino acids.

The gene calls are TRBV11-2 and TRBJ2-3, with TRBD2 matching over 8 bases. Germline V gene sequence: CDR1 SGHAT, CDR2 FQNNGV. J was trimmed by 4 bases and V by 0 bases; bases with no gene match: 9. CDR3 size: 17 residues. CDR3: CASSLDSTGGAPDTQYF. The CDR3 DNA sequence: TGTGCCAGCAGCTTAGATTCCACGGGAGGGGCACCAGATACGCAGTATTTT.

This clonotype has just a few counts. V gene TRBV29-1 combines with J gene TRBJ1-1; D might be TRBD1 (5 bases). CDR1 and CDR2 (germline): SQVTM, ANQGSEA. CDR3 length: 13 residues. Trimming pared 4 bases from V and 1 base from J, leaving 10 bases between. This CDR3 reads CSVGVGGNTEAFF. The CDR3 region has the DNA TGCAGCGTTGGTGTCGGGGGGAACACTGAAGCTTTCTTT.

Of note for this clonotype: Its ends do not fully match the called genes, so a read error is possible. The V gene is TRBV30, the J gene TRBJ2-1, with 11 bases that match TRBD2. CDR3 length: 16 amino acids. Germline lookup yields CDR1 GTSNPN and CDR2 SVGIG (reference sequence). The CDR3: CAWSHGTSGFKDEQFF. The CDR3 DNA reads TGTGCCTGGAGTCATGGGACTAGCGGATTTAAGGATGAGCAGTTCTTT.

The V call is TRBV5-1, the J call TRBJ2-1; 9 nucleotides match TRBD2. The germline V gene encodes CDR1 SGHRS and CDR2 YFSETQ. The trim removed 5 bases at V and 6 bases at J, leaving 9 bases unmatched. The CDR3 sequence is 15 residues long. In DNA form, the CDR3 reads TGCGCCAGCAGTCTTAGAGGACTAGCGAGCAATGAGCAGTTCTTC. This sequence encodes CASSLRGLASNEQFF.

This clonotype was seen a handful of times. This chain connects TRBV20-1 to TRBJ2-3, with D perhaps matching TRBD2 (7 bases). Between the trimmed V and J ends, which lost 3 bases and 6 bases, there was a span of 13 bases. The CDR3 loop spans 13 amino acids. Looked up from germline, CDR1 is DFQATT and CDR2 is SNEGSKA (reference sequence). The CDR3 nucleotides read TGCAGTGCTAGGGTCGGGGGGCGGGATACGCAGTATTTT. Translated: CSARVGGRDTQYF.

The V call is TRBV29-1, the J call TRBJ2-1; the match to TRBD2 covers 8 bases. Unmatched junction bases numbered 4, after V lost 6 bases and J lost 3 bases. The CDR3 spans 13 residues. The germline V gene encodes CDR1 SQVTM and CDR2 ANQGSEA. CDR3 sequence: CSVREGFYNEQFF. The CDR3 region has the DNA TGCAGCGTCCGGGAGGGGTTCTACAATGAGCAGTTCTTC.

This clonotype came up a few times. In DNA, the CDR3 is TGCAGTCTACAGGGGGCGGCTGACATTCAGTACTTC. It encodes CSLQGAADIQYF. The V and J genes are TRBV20-1 and TRBJ2-4; TRBD1 agrees at 9 bases. This CDR3 has 12 amino acids. V lost 8 bases and J lost 8; bases outside the gene matches: 7. Germline CDR1 reads DFQATT; CDR2 reads SNEGSKA (reference sequence).

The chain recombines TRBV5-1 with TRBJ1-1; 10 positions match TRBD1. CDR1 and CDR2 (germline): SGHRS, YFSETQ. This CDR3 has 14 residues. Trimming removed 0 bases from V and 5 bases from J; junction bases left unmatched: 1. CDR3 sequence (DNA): TGCGCCAGCAGCTTGGGGGACAGGGGAACTGAAGCTTTCTTT. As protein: CASSLGDRGTEAFF.

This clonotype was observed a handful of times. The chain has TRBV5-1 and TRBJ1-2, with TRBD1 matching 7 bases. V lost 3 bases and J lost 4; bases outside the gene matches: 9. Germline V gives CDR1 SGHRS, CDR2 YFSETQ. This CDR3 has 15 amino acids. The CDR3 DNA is TGCGCCAGCAGCTCTCGGGGACAGCGAACCTATGGCTACACCTTC. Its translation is CASSSRGQRTYGYTF.

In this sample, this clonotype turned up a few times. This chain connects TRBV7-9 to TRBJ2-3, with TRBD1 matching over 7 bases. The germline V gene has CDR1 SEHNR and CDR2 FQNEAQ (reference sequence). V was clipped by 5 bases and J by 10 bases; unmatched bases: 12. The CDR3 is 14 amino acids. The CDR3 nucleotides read TGTGCCAGCAGCCCAACCTACCCCGGGACAGCGCAGTATTTT. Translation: CASSPTYPGTAQYF.

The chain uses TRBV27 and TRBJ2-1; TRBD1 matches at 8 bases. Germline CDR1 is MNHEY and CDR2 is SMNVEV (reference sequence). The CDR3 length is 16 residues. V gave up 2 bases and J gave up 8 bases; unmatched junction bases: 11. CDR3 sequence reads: CASSLLATGDGDEQFF. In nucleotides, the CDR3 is TGTGCCAGCAGTTTACTAGCGACAGGGGACGGAGATGAGCAGTTCTTC.

CDR3 sequence reads: CASSFGRGRQNSYEQYF. The CDR3 DNA reads TGCGCCAGCAGCTTCGGGAGAGGCAGGCAAAACTCCTACGAGCAGTACTTC. The chain uses TRBV5-1 and TRBJ2-7, with D tentatively TRBD2 (6 bases). Germline CDR1 and CDR2: SGHRS and YFSETQ. This CDR3 is 17 amino acids long. Trimming removed 2 bases at V and 0 bases at J, with 18 bases between.

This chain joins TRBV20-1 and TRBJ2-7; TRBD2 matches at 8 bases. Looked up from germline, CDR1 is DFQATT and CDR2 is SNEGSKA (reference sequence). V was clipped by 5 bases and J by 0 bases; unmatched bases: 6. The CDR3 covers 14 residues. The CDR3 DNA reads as TGCAGTGCTCCAGCGGGAGCCAGCTCCTACGAGCAGTACTTC. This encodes CSAPAGASSYEQYF.